What follows is one T cell receptor beta chain and its context. The data were obtained in a study of blood T cell repertoires in COVID-19. This CDR3 spans 15 amino acids. Deletions cut 6 bases from V and 12 bases from J, with 25 bases between. Germline lookup yields CDR1 SGHKS and CDR2 YYEKEE (reference sequence). TCRdb keeps only in-frame clones here, not all; method: immunoSEQ multiplex PCR. Of around 220,000 clones listed, roughly 87% were seen once; the top ten hold roughly 2%. The clonotype originates from a man aged 35 to 55 with active or convalescent COVID-19. This chain uses TRBV5-5 with TRBJ2-1; a possible D gene is TRBD1 (6 bases). Sequencing was carried out using peripheral blood. CDR3 in amino acids: CASTVTVSGAVGQFF. For the CDR3, the DNA is TGTGCCAGCACCGTTACGGTCTCAGGGGCCGTTGGGCAGTTCTTC.